The rows below give T cell receptor beta chains drawn from one sample of a study of T-cell memory formation after mild COVID-19. A single record per CDR3 protein comes from TCRdb applying MiXCR to the 5' RACE reads. The sample shows 65,000 to 95,000 distinct CDR3 sequences, roughly 13% of them seen only once. Sequenced sample: PBMCs or a T cell subset sorted from them (not recorded which). The receptors were sampled from a young man who had mild COVID-19 (a few samples of this study predate the infection). Cell type and time point are not known. CDR3s include the opening cysteine and the closing phenylalanine or tryptophan. Fields, in order: clone size, J gene, V gene, CDR3 protein. Clone size is given for some rows only: seen once, a few or many times, or a class if the clone is expanded.

clone size: NA; J gene: TRBJ2-5; V gene: TRBV7-6; CDR3 protein: CASSVRGLQETQYF
clone size: few; J gene: TRBJ2-5; V gene: TRBV28; CDR3 protein: CASSRQDSGETQYF
clone size: many; J gene: TRBJ2-5; V gene: TRBV4-3; CDR3 protein: CASSQDPSGGAETQYF
clone size: NA; J gene: TRBJ2-2; V gene: TRBV7-9; CDR3 protein: CASSFGGLAGDGELFF
clone size: NA; J gene: TRBJ2-7; V gene: TRBV27; CDR3 protein: CASSLWKTGGGEQYF
clone size: few; J gene: TRBJ2-2; V gene: TRBV12-3/TRBV12-4; CDR3 protein: CASSYGLAGETELFF
clone size: NA; J gene: TRBJ2-5; V gene: TRBV7-3; CDR3 protein: CASSLSGGPFETQYF
clone size: NA; J gene: TRBJ1-1; V gene: TRBV4-1; CDR3 protein: CASSQDRDRYTEAFF
clone size: few; J gene: TRBJ1-1; V gene: TRBV10-3; CDR3 protein: CAISVGSEAFF
clone size: few; J gene: TRBJ2-3; V gene: TRBV7-9; CDR3 protein: CASSPVRTGGSDTQYF
clone size: NA; J gene: TRBJ2-3; V gene: TRBV28; CDR3 protein: CASSYERGADRGPYTDTQYF
clone size: few; J gene: TRBJ2-3; V gene: TRBV4-1; CDR3 protein: CASSQTHLELGGTDTQYF
clone size: NA; J gene: TRBJ1-1; V gene: TRBV4-1; CDR3 protein: CASSHGDTEAFF
clone size: few; J gene: TRBJ2-1; V gene: TRBV27; CDR3 protein: CASSPAGGGISYNEQFF
clone size: many; J gene: TRBJ2-5; V gene: TRBV27; CDR3 protein: CASSLGGRRQETQYF
clone size: few; J gene: TRBJ1-5; V gene: TRBV11-2; CDR3 protein: CASSFRVGNQPQHF
clone size: few; J gene: TRBJ2-5; V gene: TRBV5-6; CDR3 protein: CASSSRVYETQYF
clone size: few; J gene: TRBJ2-1; V gene: TRBV19; CDR3 protein: CASSAQTLYNEQFF
clone size: NA; J gene: TRBJ2-5; V gene: TRBV3-1; CDR3 protein: CASSPLPQETQYF
clone size: NA; J gene: TRBJ1-5; V gene: TRBV20-1; CDR3 protein: CSATDHSNQPQHF
clone size: NA; J gene: TRBJ2-3; V gene: TRBV12-3/TRBV12-4; CDR3 protein: CASSFMGDTQYF
clone size: NA; J gene: TRBJ1-2; V gene: TRBV14; CDR3 protein: CASSPGGYYGYTF
clone size: NA; J gene: TRBJ1-1; V gene: TRBV11-2; CDR3 protein: CASSLVALNTEAFF
clone size: many; J gene: TRBJ2-1; V gene: TRBV6-2/TRBV6-3; CDR3 protein: CASRPPGGNYNEQFF
clone size: NA; J gene: TRBJ1-1; V gene: TRBV7-9; CDR3 protein: CASSLAPGQNTEAFF
clone size: NA; J gene: TRBJ1-1; V gene: TRBV12-5; CDR3 protein: CASGFGNGIEAFF
clone size: NA; J gene: TRBJ2-2; V gene: TRBV4-3; CDR3 protein: CASSPHWGGTGELFF
clone size: few; J gene: TRBJ2-3; V gene: TRBV20-1; CDR3 protein: CSAQGQSTHDTQYF